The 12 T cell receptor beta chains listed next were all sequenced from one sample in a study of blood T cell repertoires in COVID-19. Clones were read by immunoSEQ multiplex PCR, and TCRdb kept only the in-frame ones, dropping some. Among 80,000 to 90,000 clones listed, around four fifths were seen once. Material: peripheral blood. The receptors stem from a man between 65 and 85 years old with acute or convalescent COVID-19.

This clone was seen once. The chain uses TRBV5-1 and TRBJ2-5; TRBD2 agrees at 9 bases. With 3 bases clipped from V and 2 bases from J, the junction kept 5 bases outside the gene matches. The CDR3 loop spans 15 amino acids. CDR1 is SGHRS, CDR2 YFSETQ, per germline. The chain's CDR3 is CASSWGSGGQETQYF. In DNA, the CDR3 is TGCGCCAGCAGCTGGGGTAGCGGGGGTCAAGAGACCCAGTACTTC.

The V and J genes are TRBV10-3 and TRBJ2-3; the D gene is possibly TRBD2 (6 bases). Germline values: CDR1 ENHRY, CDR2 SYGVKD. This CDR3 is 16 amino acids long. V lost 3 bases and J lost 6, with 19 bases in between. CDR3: CAISDGTRGVLDTQYF. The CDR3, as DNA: TGTGCCATCAGTGATGGTACGCGGGGAGTCTTGGATACGCAGTATTTT.

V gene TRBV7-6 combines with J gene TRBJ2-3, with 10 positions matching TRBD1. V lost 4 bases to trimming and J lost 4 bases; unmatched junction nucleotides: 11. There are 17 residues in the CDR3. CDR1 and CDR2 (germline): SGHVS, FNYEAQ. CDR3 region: CASSSVPGQGNPDTQYF. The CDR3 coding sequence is TGTGCCAGCAGCTCCGTCCCGGGACAGGGGAACCCAGATACGCAGTATTTT.

CDR3 nucleotide sequence: TGCGCCAGCAGCTTGGCGGGACAGGGGTCGAACACCATATATTTT. This gives the protein CASSLAGQGSNTIYF. The genes are TRBV5-1 and TRBJ1-3, with TRBD1 identical over 10 bases. This CDR3 has 15 residues. The J segment lost 7 bases and the V segment lost 0 bases, leaving 4 bases of the junction unmatched. Germline CDR1 SGHRS, CDR2 YFSETQ.

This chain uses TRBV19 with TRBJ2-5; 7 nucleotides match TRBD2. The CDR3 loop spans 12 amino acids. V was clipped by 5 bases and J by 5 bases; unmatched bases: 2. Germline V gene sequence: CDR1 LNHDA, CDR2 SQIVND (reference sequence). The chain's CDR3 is CASSPGGETQYF. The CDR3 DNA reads TGTGCCAGTAGTCCCGGGGGGGAGACCCAGTACTTC.

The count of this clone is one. The CDR3 nucleotides read TGTGCCAGCGGCACGACAGGGGGTCGAGTGGAGACCCAGTACTTC. Its protein product is CASGTTGGRVETQYF. The chain is built from TRBV2 and TRBJ2-5; TRBD1 aligns across 9 bases. Per germline, CDR1 SNHLY and CDR2 FYNNEI. The CDR3 runs 15 residues. The J segment lost 5 bases and the V segment lost 8 bases, leaving 12 bases of the junction unmatched.

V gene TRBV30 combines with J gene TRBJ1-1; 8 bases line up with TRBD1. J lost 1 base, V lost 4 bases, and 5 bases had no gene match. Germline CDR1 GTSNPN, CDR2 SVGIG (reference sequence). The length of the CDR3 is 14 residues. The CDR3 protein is CAWNFGTGNTEAFF. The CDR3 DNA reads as TGTGCCTGGAACTTTGGGACAGGGAACACTGAAGCTTTCTTT.

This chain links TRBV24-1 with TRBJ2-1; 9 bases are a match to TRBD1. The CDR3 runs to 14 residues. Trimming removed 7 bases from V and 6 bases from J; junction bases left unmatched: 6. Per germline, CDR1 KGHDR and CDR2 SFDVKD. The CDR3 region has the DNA TGTGCCACCAGGACAGGGGGTTTCGCCAATGAGCAGTTCTTC. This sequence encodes CATRTGGFANEQFF.

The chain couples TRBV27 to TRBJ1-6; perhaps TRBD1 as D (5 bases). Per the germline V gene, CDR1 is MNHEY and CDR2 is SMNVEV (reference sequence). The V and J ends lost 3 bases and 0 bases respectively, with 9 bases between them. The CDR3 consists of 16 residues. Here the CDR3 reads CASSLRRGSYNSPLHF. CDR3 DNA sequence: TGTGCCAGCAGTTTGAGAAGGGGCTCCTATAATTCACCCCTCCACTTT.

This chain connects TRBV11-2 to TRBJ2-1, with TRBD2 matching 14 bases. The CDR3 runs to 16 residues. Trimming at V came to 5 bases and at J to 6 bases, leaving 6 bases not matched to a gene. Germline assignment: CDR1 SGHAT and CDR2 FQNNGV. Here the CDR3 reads CASSPRLAGGLNEQFF. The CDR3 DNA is TGTGCCAGCAGCCCGAGACTAGCGGGGGGGCTCAATGAGCAGTTCTTC.

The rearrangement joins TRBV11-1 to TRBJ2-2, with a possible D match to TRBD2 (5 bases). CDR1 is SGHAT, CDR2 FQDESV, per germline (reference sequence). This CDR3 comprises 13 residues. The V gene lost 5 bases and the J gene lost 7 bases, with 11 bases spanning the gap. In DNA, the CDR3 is TGTGCCAGCAGCCCGGGGTACGGCGGGGAGCTGTTTTTT. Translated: CASSPGYGGELFF.

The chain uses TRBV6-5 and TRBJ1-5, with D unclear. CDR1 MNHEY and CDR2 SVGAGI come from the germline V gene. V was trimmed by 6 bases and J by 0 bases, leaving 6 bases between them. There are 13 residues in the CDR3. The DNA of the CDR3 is TGTGCCAGCAGACTAAATAGCAATCAGCCCCAGCATTTT. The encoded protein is CASRLNSNQPQHF.